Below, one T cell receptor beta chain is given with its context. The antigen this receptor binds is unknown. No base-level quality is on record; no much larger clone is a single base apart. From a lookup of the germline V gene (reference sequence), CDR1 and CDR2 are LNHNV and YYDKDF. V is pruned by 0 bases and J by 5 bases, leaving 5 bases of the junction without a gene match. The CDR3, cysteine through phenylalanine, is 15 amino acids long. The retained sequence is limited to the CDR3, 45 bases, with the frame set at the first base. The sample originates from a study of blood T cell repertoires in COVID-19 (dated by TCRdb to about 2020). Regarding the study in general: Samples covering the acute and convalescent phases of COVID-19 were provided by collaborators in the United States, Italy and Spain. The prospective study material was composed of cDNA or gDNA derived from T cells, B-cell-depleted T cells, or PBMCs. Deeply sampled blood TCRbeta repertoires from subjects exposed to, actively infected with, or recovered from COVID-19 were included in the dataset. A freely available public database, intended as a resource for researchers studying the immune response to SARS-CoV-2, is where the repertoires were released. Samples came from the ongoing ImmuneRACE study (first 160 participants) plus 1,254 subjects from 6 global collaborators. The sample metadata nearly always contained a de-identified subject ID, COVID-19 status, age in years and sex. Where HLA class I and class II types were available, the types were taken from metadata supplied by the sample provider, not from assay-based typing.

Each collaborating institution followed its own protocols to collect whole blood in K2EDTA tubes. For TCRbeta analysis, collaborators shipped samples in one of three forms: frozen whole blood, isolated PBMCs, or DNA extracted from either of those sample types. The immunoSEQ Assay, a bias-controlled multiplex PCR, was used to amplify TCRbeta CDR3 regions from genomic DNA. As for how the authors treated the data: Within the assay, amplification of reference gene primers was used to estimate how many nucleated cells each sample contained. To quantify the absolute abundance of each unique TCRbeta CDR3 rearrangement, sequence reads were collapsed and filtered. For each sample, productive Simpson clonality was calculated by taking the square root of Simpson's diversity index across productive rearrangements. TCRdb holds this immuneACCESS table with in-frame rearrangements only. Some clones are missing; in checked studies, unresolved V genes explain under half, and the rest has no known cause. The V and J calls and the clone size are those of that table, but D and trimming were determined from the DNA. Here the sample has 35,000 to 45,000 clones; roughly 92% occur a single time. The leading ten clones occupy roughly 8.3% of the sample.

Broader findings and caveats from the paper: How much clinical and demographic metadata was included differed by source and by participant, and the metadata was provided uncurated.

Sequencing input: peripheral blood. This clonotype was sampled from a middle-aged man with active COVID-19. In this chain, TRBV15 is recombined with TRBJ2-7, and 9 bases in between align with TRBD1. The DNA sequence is TGTGCCACCAGCAGAGAGAGGGACAGGGTCAACGAGCAGTACTTC. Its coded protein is CATSRERDRVNEQYF.